The rows below give T cell receptor beta chains drawn from one sample of a study of T cells in Graves' hyperthyroidism and ophthalmopathy. TCRdb analysed the multiplex PCR reads with MiXCR anew, one entry per CDR3 protein. The repertoire has approximately 400,000 distinct CDR3 sequences, 19% of them found once; the top ten carry 3.7%. Sequenced: blood. These receptors were taken from a woman aged 18-35 years with Graves' hyperthyroidism. Each CDR3 is given without its conserved first and last residue. D genes are given only for firm matches. Size tells how often a clone was seen (once, few, many) or the class of an expanded clone, and some rows leave it out.

clone_size	v_call	d_call	j_call	cdr3_aa
many	TRBV2	TRBD1	TRBJ2-7	ASIQDRRGYEQY
many	TRBV10-3	-	TRBJ1-5	AISNTGRFDQPQH
many	TRBV27	-	TRBJ2-7	ASSFMMGFAYEQY
-	TRBV18	-	TRBJ2-5	ASSPLSGTQETQY
many	TRBV9	-	TRBJ1-2	ASSVTPEGSSYGYT
many	TRBV12-3/TRBV12-4	TRBD1	TRBJ1-5	ASSFRTGDQPQH
many	TRBV6-5	-	TRBJ2-7	ASSWGQAGGSFDEQY
-	TRBV5-1	-	TRBJ1-1	ASRQGPADTEAF
once	TRBV19	-	TRBJ2-7	ASSWDNTYEQY
many	TRBV5-6	-	TRBJ1-2	ASRPGPAGGYT
many	TRBV6-1	-	TRBJ1-2	ASSESWGRVNGYT
many	TRBV15	-	TRBJ2-5	ATATSGTPGETQY
-	TRBV30	-	TRBJ2-7	AWSGWNGVYELY
-	TRBV6-1	TRBD1	TRBJ1-2	ASSRGTGEGPKDGYT
many	TRBV12-3/TRBV12-4	-	TRBJ2-2	ASSPTQGSGANTGELF
many	TRBV2	-	TRBJ2-5	ASTGSPETQY
many	TRBV24-1	-	TRBJ2-5	ATSRGETQY
many	TRBV9	-	TRBJ2-5	ASSVTGLSQETQY
-	TRBV12-3/TRBV12-4	-	TRBJ2-7	ASSLGRVRYEQY
many	TRBV7-9	-	TRBJ1-2	ASSPSGGGKGYT
many	TRBV6-5	-	TRBJ1-1	ASSNTRQLNTEAF
many	TRBV27	TRBD1	TRBJ2-7	ASSFADERWRDRGGEQY
few	TRBV3-1	-	TRBJ2-7	ASSQGPKGEQY
-	TRBV18	-	TRBJ2-7	ASSPPTGAREQY
many	TRBV7-8	-	TRBJ1-5	ASSPYEAGQPQH
many	TRBV30	-	TRBJ1-3	AWRRGNTIY
few	TRBV28	-	TRBJ2-3	ASSFLGGTDTQY
many	TRBV10-2	-	TRBJ1-1	ASSVYPSRGQLNTEAF
many	TRBV28	TRBD1	TRBJ2-2	ASSTRDSRFGELF